The 5 T cell receptor beta chains in this list originate from one sample, sequenced in a study of T cells after yellow fever vaccination. One entry per CDR3 protein, called by TCRdb with MiXCR from the 5' RACE reads. Here the sample spans approximately 510,000 distinct CDR3 sequences, less than 25% being singletons. The specimen comprised PBMCs, sampled approximately 22 days after the first yellow fever vaccination. These receptors were obtained from a man aged 18 to 29 who received the YFV17D yellow fever vaccine.

This chain links TRBV27 with TRBJ2-1, with D tentatively TRBD1 (5 bases). The germline CDR1 and CDR2 sequences are MNHEY and SMNVEV (reference sequence). V shed 2 bases and J shed 4 bases, with 18 bases lying between them. The CDR3 loop spans 17 amino acids. CDR3: CASSLQGWMAGYNEQFF. The CDR3 DNA reads as TGTGCCAGCAGTTTACAGGGTTGGATGGCTGGATACAATGAGCAGTTCTTC.

V and J are TRBV7-9 and TRBJ1-4, with TRBD1 as a possible D gene (6 bases). Trimming cost V 5 bases and J 8 bases, with 21 bases left between them. The CDR3 runs to 16 residues. Per germline, CDR1 SEHNR and CDR2 FQNEAQ (reference sequence). The CDR3 DNA is TGTGCCAGCAGCCCCAAACGGGGGCGGAGTAGGGAAAAACTGTTTTTT. Its translation: CASSPKRGRSREKLFF.

This clonotype was recorded at least ten times. The chain is built from TRBV4-3 and TRBJ2-1; D uncertain. The CDR3 runs 14 residues. Per the germline V gene, CDR1 is LGHNA and CDR2 is YSLEER. Trimming left V 1 base short and J 5 bases short, with 9 bases between. The CDR3 sequence: CASSQGIPNNEQFF. The DNA of the CDR3 is TGCGCCAGCAGCCAAGGTATCCCCAACAATGAGCAGTTCTTC.

There are many counts of this clonotype. This rearrangement joins TRBV29-1 to TRBJ2-2; a weak D match, TRBD2 (5 bases). Trimming cost V 3 bases and J 2 bases, with 16 bases left between them. CDR3 length: 16 residues. Germline V lookup: CDR1 SQVTM, CDR2 ANQGSEA. Here the CDR3 reads CSVEGLGVTNTGELFF. DNA of the CDR3: TGCAGCGTTGAGGGGTTGGGAGTAACAAACACCGGGGAGCTGTTTTTT.

This clonotype has just a few counts. This sequence joins TRBV15 and TRBJ1-5, with TRBD1 matching over 8 bases. Per the germline V gene, CDR1 is LNHNV and CDR2 is YYDKDF (reference sequence). J was trimmed by 6 bases and V by 6 bases; bases with no gene match: 10. The CDR3 spans 15 residues. As DNA, the CDR3 is TGTGCCACCAGTCAACCTACAGGGGGAGGTCAGCCCCAGCATTTT. Translating it yields CATSQPTGGGQPQHF.